This is a list of T cell receptor beta chains from one sample in a study of T cells after yellow fever vaccination. One entry per CDR3 protein results from TCRdb running MiXCR on the 5' RACE reads. The data contain about 320,000 distinct CDR3 sequences, approximately 4.5% of them singletons. The sample was PBMCs, taken 15 days after the yellow fever booster vaccination. These receptors were obtained from a man younger than 35 who received the YFV17D yellow fever vaccine. The conserved cysteine and the conserved F or W are not part of the CDR3 here. D genes are given only for firm matches.

cdr3_aa | d_call | v_call
ASSQDIRGFQGTQY | - | TRBV4-1
ASLPRGFPGYGYT | - | TRBV6-6
ASSSRGLSGNTIY | - | TRBV7-9
ASSLGLNTGELF | - | TRBV13
ASSLVRGHNEQF | TRBD1 | TRBV7-2
ASSLTGVETQY | - | TRBV7-3
ASSLASGSGTEAF | - | TRBV5-5
ASSLARAPQPQH | - | TRBV7-2
ATSDSRTVNTQY | - | TRBV24-1
ASSETQGALGYT | TRBD1 | TRBV9
ASSWTSATYEQY | - | TRBV19
AWSVLITGELF | - | TRBV30
ASSLGPHNEQF | - | TRBV5-8
ASSYGPLGPQH | - | TRBV6-5
ASLSLLGQPQH | - | TRBV28
ASSQPGDANSPLH | - | TRBV4-2
ASSFGGSNIQY | - | TRBV7-2
ASSAGGADNEQF | TRBD2 | TRBV18
ASSVRDGVSSYNSPLH | - | TRBV5-1
SYASWTTEETQY | - | TRBV20-1
AWIRDRGLDTQY | TRBD1 | TRBV30
ASSVATHTEAF | - | TRBV9